A selection of T cell receptor beta chains follows, all from one sample in a study of blood T cell repertoires in COVID-19. Method: immunoSEQ multiplex PCR; TCRdb's copy keeps in-frame clones and lacks some. The repertoire holds approximately 440,000 clones, with 80% to 95% as singletons. The sample comprised PBMCs or T cells enriched from blood (not recorded which). These receptors all come from a man younger than 35 who had recovered from COVID-19. Each CDR3 is given with its conserved first and last residue. The order of the fields is V gene, J gene, clone size, D gene, CDR3 DNA, CDR3 protein. D genes are given only for firm matches. Clone size, where shown, is once, few, many, or a class for clones that have expanded.

V gene: TRBV7-8; J gene: TRBJ1-2; clone size: .; D gene: .; CDR3 DNA: TGTGCCAGCAGCTTAGGAGGGGGATATGGCTACACCTTC; CDR3 protein: CASSLGGGYGYTF
V gene: TRBV27; J gene: TRBJ1-2; clone size: .; D gene: .; CDR3 DNA: TGTGCCAGCAGTTCGGGGGGGTTCAACTATGGCTACACCTTC; CDR3 protein: CASSSGGFNYGYTF
V gene: TRBV5-5; J gene: TRBJ1-1; clone size: .; D gene: TRBD1; CDR3 DNA: TGTGCCAGCAGCTTAAGGGGGCGGGTCACTGAAGCTTTCTTT; CDR3 protein: CASSLRGRVTEAFF
V gene: TRBV3-1/TRBV3-2; J gene: TRBJ1-4; clone size: once; D gene: .; CDR3 DNA: TGTGCCAGCAGGGGCCCTCGGGGGGAAAAACTGTTTTTT; CDR3 protein: CASRGPRGEKLFF
V gene: TRBV11-2; J gene: TRBJ2-1; clone size: .; D gene: .; CDR3 DNA: TGTGCCAGCAGTAACGCGGAGGTAGAGCAGTTCTTC; CDR3 protein: CASSNAEVEQFF
V gene: TRBV5-8; J gene: TRBJ1-4; clone size: .; D gene: .; CDR3 DNA: TGTGCCAGCAGCTGGACAGCAACTAATGAAAAACTGTTTTTT; CDR3 protein: CASSWTATNEKLFF
V gene: TRBV3-1/TRBV3-2; J gene: TRBJ2-2; clone size: .; D gene: .; CDR3 DNA: TGTGCCAGCAGCCAAGTAGAGTACGCCGGGGAGCTGTTTTTT; CDR3 protein: CASSQVEYAGELFF
V gene: TRBV6-5; J gene: TRBJ1-2; clone size: .; D gene: .; CDR3 DNA: TGTGCCAGCAGCCCGGGGCGGGGGTATTACTATGGCTACACCTTC; CDR3 protein: CASSPGRGYYYGYTF
V gene: TRBV5-6; J gene: TRBJ1-1; clone size: .; D gene: .; CDR3 DNA: TGTGCCAGCAGCTTGGCTCGGAGGAACACTGAAGCTTTCTTT; CDR3 protein: CASSLARRNTEAFF
V gene: TRBV18; J gene: TRBJ1-2; clone size: .; D gene: .; CDR3 DNA: TGTGCCAGCTCACCTACCGGGGGTCAGGGCTACACCTTC; CDR3 protein: CASSPTGGQGYTF
V gene: TRBV9; J gene: TRBJ2-1; clone size: .; D gene: TRBD2; CDR3 DNA: TGTGCCAGCAGTCCAGAGCGACCGGGACTAGCGGCTGAGCAGTTCTTC; CDR3 protein: CASSPERPGLAAEQFF
V gene: TRBV6-1; J gene: TRBJ2-1; clone size: .; D gene: TRBD2; CDR3 DNA: TGTGCCAGCAGTGTAGCGGGAGGTTACAATGAGCAGTTCTTC; CDR3 protein: CASSVAGGYNEQFF
V gene: TRBV7-8; J gene: TRBJ1-1; clone size: .; D gene: .; CDR3 DNA: TGTGCCAGCAGCTTAAGGACTGACACTGAAGCTTTCTTT; CDR3 protein: CASSLRTDTEAFF
V gene: TRBV7-3; J gene: TRBJ1-2; clone size: .; D gene: TRBD1; CDR3 DNA: TGTGCCAGCAGCCCCGGGGACAGTTATTATGGCTACACCTTC; CDR3 protein: CASSPGDSYYGYTF
V gene: TRBV3-1/TRBV3-2; J gene: TRBJ2-2; clone size: once; D gene: .; CDR3 DNA: TGTGCCAGCAGCCAAGAATTAGCAGGGCCGAACACCGGGGAGCTGTTTTTT; CDR3 protein: CASSQELAGPNTGELFF
V gene: TRBV19; J gene: TRBJ1-5; clone size: .; D gene: TRBD1; CDR3 DNA: TGTGCCAGTAGTATTAGGGACAGGGACAATCAGCCCCAGCATTTT; CDR3 protein: CASSIRDRDNQPQHF
V gene: TRBV7-9; J gene: TRBJ1-5; clone size: .; D gene: TRBD1; CDR3 DNA: TGTGCCAGCAGCTCAGACAGGGTTAATCAGCCCCAGCATTTT; CDR3 protein: CASSSDRVNQPQHF
V gene: TRBV10-1; J gene: TRBJ2-3; clone size: .; D gene: .; CDR3 DNA: TGCGCCAGCAGTGACTCGTTCCTGGGCACTGACACTAGCACAGATACGCAGTATTTT; CDR3 protein: CASSDSFLGTDTSTDTQYF
V gene: TRBV19; J gene: TRBJ2-5; clone size: once; D gene: .; CDR3 DNA: TGTGCCAGTAGTATCCAACGGAGGGCCCCCCAAGAGACCCAGTACTTC; CDR3 protein: CASSIQRRAPQETQYF
V gene: TRBV19; J gene: TRBJ2-1; clone size: .; D gene: TRBD2; CDR3 DNA: TGTGCCAGTAGTCTCGGACTAGACAATGAGCAGTTCTTC; CDR3 protein: CASSLGLDNEQFF
V gene: TRBV13; J gene: TRBJ2-5; clone size: .; D gene: TRBD1; CDR3 DNA: TGTGCCAGCAGCTTTAGGGACAGGGACGCGGAGACCCAGTACTTC; CDR3 protein: CASSFRDRDAETQYF
V gene: TRBV5-1; J gene: TRBJ2-1; clone size: few; D gene: TRBD2; CDR3 DNA: TGCGCCAGCAGCCAAATGGGACTAGAGCGGTACAATGAGCAGTTCTTC; CDR3 protein: CASSQMGLERYNEQFF
V gene: TRBV21-1; J gene: TRBJ1-5; clone size: .; D gene: .; CDR3 DNA: TGTGCCAGCAGCAAATGGGTCCGTCACAGGGATGCTTGGACACCAACCAAGCCCCAGCATTTT; CDR3 protein: CASSKWVRHRDAWTPTKPQHF
V gene: TRBV24-1; J gene: TRBJ2-1; clone size: .; D gene: .; CDR3 DNA: TGTGCCACCAGTGACCTTTCACGGGACAAGTACAATGAGCAGTTCTTC; CDR3 protein: CATSDLSRDKYNEQFF
V gene: TRBV4-1; J gene: TRBJ2-7; clone size: .; D gene: TRBD2; CDR3 DNA: TGCGCCAGCAGCCTCCGACTAGCGGAGCCCTACGAGCAGTACTTC; CDR3 protein: CASSLRLAEPYEQYF
V gene: TRBV5-5; J gene: TRBJ1-2; clone size: .; D gene: .; CDR3 DNA: TGTGCCAGCAGCTTGGGTGTGCGTGATCCTTATGGCTACACCTTC; CDR3 protein: CASSLGVRDPYGYTF
V gene: TRBV3-1/TRBV3-2; J gene: TRBJ1-6; clone size: .; D gene: TRBD1; CDR3 DNA: TGTGCCAGCAGCCAAGACCCCCGGACAGGGGACTCTAGCTCCTATAATTCACCCCTCCACTTT; CDR3 protein: CASSQDPRTGDSSSYNSPLHF
V gene: TRBV2; J gene: TRBJ1-5; clone size: .; D gene: TRBD1; CDR3 DNA: TGTGCCAGCAGGGGACAGTTCAATCAGCCCCAGCATTTT; CDR3 protein: CASRGQFNQPQHF
V gene: TRBV5-5; J gene: TRBJ2-3; clone size: .; D gene: TRBD2; CDR3 DNA: TGTGCCAGCAGCTTGCAACCCCGGACTAGCGGGGTTGCAGATACGCAGTATTTT; CDR3 protein: CASSLQPRTSGVADTQYF
V gene: TRBV5-1; J gene: TRBJ1-4; clone size: .; D gene: TRBD1; CDR3 DNA: TGCGCCAGCAGCTGGGGTACACAGGGGGAAAAACTGTTTTTT; CDR3 protein: CASSWGTQGEKLFF
V gene: TRBV4-1; J gene: TRBJ2-1; clone size: .; D gene: TRBD1; CDR3 DNA: TGCGCCAGCAGCCGAAATACACAGGGGGTACTATCCTACAATGAGCAGTTCTTC; CDR3 protein: CASSRNTQGVLSYNEQFF
V gene: TRBV7-2; J gene: TRBJ1-3; clone size: .; D gene: .; CDR3 DNA: TGTGCCAGCAGCTTATCGAACCGAGCTGGAAACACCATATATTTT; CDR3 protein: CASSLSNRAGNTIYF
V gene: TRBV10-1; J gene: TRBJ1-4; clone size: once; D gene: TRBD1; CDR3 DNA: TGCGCCAGCGGGACAGGAACTAATGAAAAACTGTTTTTT; CDR3 protein: CASGTGTNEKLFF
V gene: TRBV7-9; J gene: TRBJ2-3; clone size: .; D gene: .; CDR3 DNA: TGTGCCAGCAGCGCCGACATTGCGGATACGCAGTATTTT; CDR3 protein: CASSADIADTQYF
V gene: TRBV7-6; J gene: TRBJ1-1; clone size: .; D gene: .; CDR3 DNA: TGTGCCAGCAGCTTATTGAGGGACACTGAAGCTTTCTTT; CDR3 protein: CASSLLRDTEAFF
V gene: TRBV27; J gene: TRBJ1-1; clone size: .; D gene: TRBD1; CDR3 DNA: TGTGCCAGCAGTTTAACAGGGGGCCACACTGAAGCTTTCTTT; CDR3 protein: CASSLTGGHTEAFF
V gene: TRBV7-3; J gene: TRBJ2-7; clone size: .; D gene: TRBD2; CDR3 DNA: TGTGCCAGCAGCAAAGAAGGGACTAGCGGCAGCTACGAGCAGTACTTC; CDR3 protein: CASSKEGTSGSYEQYF
V gene: TRBV10-3; J gene: TRBJ1-2; clone size: .; D gene: .; CDR3 DNA: TGTGCCATCAGTGAGTCTACGACAGACTATGGCTACACCTTC; CDR3 protein: CAISESTTDYGYTF
V gene: TRBV28; J gene: TRBJ1-2; clone size: .; D gene: TRBD1; CDR3 DNA: TGTGCCAGCAGCTCAGGGGGCTACTATGGCTACACCTTC; CDR3 protein: CASSSGGYYGYTF
V gene: TRBV27; J gene: TRBJ2-7; clone size: .; D gene: TRBD2; CDR3 DNA: TGTGCCAGCGGGACTAGCGCCTACGAGCAGTACTTC; CDR3 protein: CASGTSAYEQYF